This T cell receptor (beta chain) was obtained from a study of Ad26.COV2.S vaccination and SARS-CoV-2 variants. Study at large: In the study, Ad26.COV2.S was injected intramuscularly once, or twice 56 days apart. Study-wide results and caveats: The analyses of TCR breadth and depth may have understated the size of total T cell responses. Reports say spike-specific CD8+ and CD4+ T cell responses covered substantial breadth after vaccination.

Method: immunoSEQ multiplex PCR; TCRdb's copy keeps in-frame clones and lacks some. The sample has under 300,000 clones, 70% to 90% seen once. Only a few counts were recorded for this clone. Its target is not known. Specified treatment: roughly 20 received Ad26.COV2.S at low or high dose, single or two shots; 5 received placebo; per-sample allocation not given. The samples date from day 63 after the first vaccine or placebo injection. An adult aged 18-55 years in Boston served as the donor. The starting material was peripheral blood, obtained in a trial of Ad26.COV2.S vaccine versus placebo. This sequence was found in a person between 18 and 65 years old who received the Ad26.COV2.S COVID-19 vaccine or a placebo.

CDR3 residues: CASSPGGAPPTNEKLFF. Written as DNA, the CDR3 is TGTGCCAGCAGCCCCGGAGGGGCCCCTCCTACTAATGAAAAACTGTTTTTT. The chain uses TRBV7-3 and TRBJ1-4, with D perhaps TRBD1 (5 bases). The CDR3 has 17 residues. Trimming shortened V by 5 bases and J by 2 bases, and 18 bases separated the two germline ends. From germline, CDR1 is SGHTA and CDR2 FQGTGA.